The source of this T cell receptor (beta chain) is a study of graft-versus-host responses after intestinal transplantation. Across the whole study: Transplants were multivisceral, liver-intestinal, or isolated intestinal. Anti-thymocyte globulin was used for induction in all recipients, who then took tacrolimus and steroids for two to four years.

Repertoires were generated with immunoSEQ multiplex PCR, while TCRdb's copy carries only in-frame clones and drops some. The repertoire holds around 120,000 clones, with just over 90% as singletons. Germline V gene data show CDR1 as SGHRS and CDR2 as YFSETQ. V lost 0 bases to trimming and J lost 5 bases; unmatched junction nucleotides: 7. The CDR3 has 16 residues. As concerns this clone: Its matching antigen is unknown.

Study-level results: There were GvH clones found in recipient marrow, and some of them appeared first in ileum or blood. Early post-transplant HvG declines were associated with peak circulating GvH clone levels.

The J gene is TRBJ2-5, the V gene TRBV5-1; 10 bases map to TRBD2. The source material was unstimulated CD4+ T cells sorted from spleen or lymph node cells, sampled before intestinal transplant. The sequence came from a human donor who received an intestinal transplant. The CDR3 bases are TGCGCCAGCAGCTTGGAGCCTAGCGGGAGAGTGGAGACCCAGTACTTC. As protein: CASSLEPSGRVETQYF.